The 31 T cell receptor beta chains below all came from one sample that was sequenced in a study of cytomegalovirus exposure and HLA in healthy donors. It was with 60 Vbeta and 13 Jbeta primers that the PCR ran. This table comes from immunoSEQ multiplex PCR, and its TCRdb copy is limited to in-frame clones, with some not included. Of nearly 110,000 clones in the sample, about 76% were seen once. The sample comprised PBMCs. The origin of the receptors is a woman aged 45-60 years in good health and CMV-seropositive.

The chain has TRBV18 and TRBJ1-1; D is uncertain. Germline assignment: CDR1 KGHSH and CDR2 LQKENI. The CDR3 spans 15 residues. The ends were cut back, 0 bases at V and 2 bases at J, with 10 bases in the middle. Written as DNA, the CDR3 is TGTGCCAGCTCACCACCGTCAGGCGTAAACACTGAAGCTTTCTTT. Translating it yields CASSPPSGVNTEAFF.

The chain joins TRBV19 to TRBJ1-1, with D perhaps TRBD1 (6 bases). The CDR3 spans 14 residues. Germline CDR1 LNHDA, CDR2 SQIVND (reference sequence). V was cut by 7 bases and J by 7 bases, with 19 bases left in between. The CDR3 sequence: CASTPRWDNLEAFF. CDR3 bases: TGTGCCAGTACCCCGCGCTGGGACAACCTTGAAGCTTTCTTT. Together with reference TRBV19 and TRBJ1-1, the CDR3 gives the full variable domain: DGGITQSPKYLFRKEGQNVTLSCEQNLNHDAMYWYRQDPGQGLRLIYYSQIVNDFQKGDIAEGYSVSREKKESFPLTVTSAQKNPTAFYLCASTPRWDNLEAFFGQGTRLTVV.

This clone was observed a single time. This chain uses TRBV5-1 with TRBJ2-3; 10 bases agree with TRBD2. This CDR3 contains 19 residues. The V segment lost 3 bases and the J segment 0 bases; nucleotides outside the gene matches: 13. CDR1 and CDR2 (germline): SGHRS, YFSETQ. The CDR3 nucleotides read TGCGCCAGCAGCTCCGGACTAGCGGCGAATAAACCTAGCACAGATACGCAGTATTTT. It translates to CASSSGLAANKPSTDTQYF.

This clone was seen a handful of times. The same CDR3 can be traced to other DNA sequences in this sample. This chain joins TRBV9 and TRBJ2-7; 9 bases line up with TRBD1. This CDR3 is built from 14 residues. From germline, CDR1 is SGDLS and CDR2 YYNGEE. J was trimmed by 3 bases and V by 0 bases; bases with no gene match: 1. CDR3 sequence: CASSVGTGVYEQYF. CDR3 bases: TGTGCCAGCAGCGTAGGGACAGGGGTCTACGAGCAGTACTTC.

The chain couples TRBV7-2 to TRBJ1-5, with D hard to call. The CDR3 runs to 15 residues. Germline values: CDR1 SGHTA, CDR2 FQGNSA. Trimming took off 4 bases at V and 11 bases at J, with 21 bases between the two ends. CDR3 nucleotide sequence: TGTGCCAGCAGCTCTCAGGTCCTTGAAAGTTCGGCCCAGCATTTT. The encoded protein is CASSSQVLESSAQHF.

This clone was observed once. CDR3: CASSQGPPRANTEAFF. CDR3 nucleotides: TGCGCCAGCAGCCAAGGGCCCCCCAGGGCGAACACTGAAGCTTTCTTT. The V gene is TRBV4-3, the J gene TRBJ1-1; D is perhaps TRBD1 (5 bases). There are 16 residues in the CDR3. CDR1 is LGHNA and CDR2 is YSLEER in the germline V gene. V was trimmed by 1 base and J by 1 base, leaving 13 bases between them.

The V and J genes are TRBV28 and TRBJ1-5; TRBD1 matches at 8 bases. The CDR3 covers 17 residues. The V gene's germline CDR1 is MDHEN and CDR2 SYDVKM. The junction had 7 bases not matched to a gene; V was cut back by 3 bases and J by 0 bases. The CDR3 DNA sequence: TGTGCCAGCAGTTTGGGACAGGCTCCATATAGCAATCAGCCCCAGCATTTT. This codes for CASSLGQAPYSNQPQHF.

This clone was observed a handful of times. CDR3 sequence: CASSLVRDRFYGYTF. As DNA, the CDR3 is TGTGCCAGCAGCTTGGTACGGGACAGATTTTATGGCTACACCTTC. The chain is built from TRBV5-4 and TRBJ1-2; 7 positions agree with TRBD1. The ends lost 0 bases at V and 5 bases at J; junction bases unmatched: 7. CDR3 size: 15 residues. The germline V gene encodes CDR1 SGHNT and CDR2 YYREEE (reference sequence).

In this sample, this clone turned up a few times. The rearrangement links TRBV4-3 to TRBJ1-1; D gene ambiguous. V was trimmed by 0 bases and J by 5 bases, leaving 10 bases between them. Germline CDR1 and CDR2: LGHNA and YSLEER. This CDR3 is built from 14 residues. The CDR3: CASSQDWFGTEAFF. The CDR3 DNA sequence: TGCGCCAGCAGCCAAGATTGGTTCGGGACTGAAGCTTTCTTT.

This sequence joins TRBV14 and TRBJ2-1; 10 positions agree with TRBD1. The V gene's germline CDR1 is SGHDN and CDR2 FVKESK. With V trimmed by 5 bases and J by 7 bases, 8 bases remained unmatched. The CDR3 is 15 residues long. This chain's CDR3 is CASSTRQGARNEQFF. The DNA for the CDR3 is TGTGCCAGCAGCACGAGACAGGGGGCGCGGAATGAGCAGTTCTTC. The variable domain in full, completed from reference TRBV14 and TRBJ2-1, reads EAGVTQFPSHSVIEKGQTVTLRCDPISGHDNLYWYRRVMGKEIKFLLHFVKESKQDESGMPNNRFLAERTGGTYSTLKVQPAELEDSGVYFCASSTRQGARNEQFFGPGTRLTVL.

The chain combines TRBV5-1 with TRBJ1-1; perhaps TRBD1 as D (6 bases). Trimming took 0 bases from V and 1 from J, leaving 22 bases between them. The CDR3 runs to 19 residues. Per the germline V gene, CDR1 is SGHRS and CDR2 is YFSETQ. CDR3 nucleotides: TGCGCCAGCAGCTTGGCTCCGGGGACAATGGGTTCCTCGAACACTGAAGCTTTCTTT. Protein sequence: CASSLAPGTMGSSNTEAFF.

This sequence joins TRBV11-2 and TRBJ2-7; D gene uncertain. This CDR3 spans 15 amino acids. With 0 bases removed from V and 1 base from J, the gap between germline ends came to 10 bases. The germline V gene encodes CDR1 SGHAT and CDR2 FQNNGV. The CDR3 is CASSLDPQRSYEQYF. CDR3 sequence (DNA): TGTGCCAGCAGCTTAGATCCACAGAGATCCTACGAGCAGTACTTC.

This clone has only a few counts. This chain links TRBV7-8 with TRBJ2-3, with a weak D call TRBD2 (5 bases). The CDR3 sequence is 15 residues long. Trimming took off 1 base at V and 2 bases at J, with 10 bases between the two ends. Germline CDR1 reads SGHVS; CDR2 reads FQNEAQ. The CDR3 sequence is CASSLVGEVTDTQYF. The CDR3 coding sequence is TGTGCCAGCAGCTTAGTCGGGGAAGTCACAGATACGCAGTATTTT.

The chain couples TRBV18 to TRBJ2-3; D is possibly TRBD1 (6 bases). The CDR3 totals 15 residues. Germline assignment: CDR1 KGHSH and CDR2 LQKENI. The ends were cut back, 0 bases at V and 0 bases at J, with 7 bases in the middle. The CDR3 sequence is CASSPPTGSTDTQYF. CDR3 in DNA: TGTGCCAGCTCACCACCGACAGGAAGCACAGATACGCAGTATTTT.

This chain joins TRBV6-1 and TRBJ2-5, with no clear D. The germline V gene has CDR1 MNHNS and CDR2 SASEGT. V gave up 6 bases and J gave up 2 bases, with 13 bases separating them. The CDR3 extends over 14 amino acids. This CDR3 reads CASSLSLIQETQYF. DNA for the CDR3: TGTGCCAGCAGCCTTTCACTAATTCAAGAGACCCAGTACTTC.

This clone was seen a few times. The rearrangement joins TRBV28 to TRBJ1-4; unclear D gene. Trimming shortened V by 4 bases and J by 3 bases, and 3 bases separated the two germline ends. CDR3 length: 12 amino acids. Germline lookup yields CDR1 MDHEN and CDR2 SYDVKM. The CDR3 spells CASSYSNEKLFF. CDR3 DNA sequence: TGTGCCAGCAGTTACTCTAATGAAAAACTGTTTTTT.

The chain employs TRBV19 and TRBJ1-6; unclear D gene. CDR1 is LNHDA, CDR2 SQIVND, per germline (reference sequence). The CDR3 extends over 13 amino acids. The ends were cut back, 0 bases at V and 8 bases at J, with 5 bases in the middle. CDR3 region: CASSIETDSPLHF. The CDR3 DNA is TGTGCCAGTAGTATAGAAACTGATTCACCCCTCCACTTT. Full variable domain (rest looked up from reference TRBV19 and TRBJ1-6): DGGITQSPKYLFRKEGQNVTLSCEQNLNHDAMYWYRQDPGQGLRLIYYSQIVNDFQKGDIAEGYSVSREKKESFPLTVTSAQKNPTAFYLCASSIETDSPLHFGNGTRLTVT.

The chain uses TRBV18 and TRBJ2-5; 8 bases match TRBD1. Near its end, the DNA agrees better with TRBJ2-7, so the J call may be wrong. The germline V gene has CDR1 KGHSH and CDR2 LQKENI. The CDR3 consists of 13 residues. CDR3 residues: CASSPDREDEQYF. For the CDR3, the DNA is TGTGCCAGCTCACCGGACAGGGAGGACGAGCAGTACTTC.

J is TRBJ2-1 and V is TRBV28, with D unclear. Trimming stripped 3 bases from V and 5 bases from J, with 14 bases between. Germline values: CDR1 MDHEN, CDR2 SYDVKM. The CDR3 sequence is 15 residues long. The CDR3 loop is CASSFQLQIHNEQFF. The CDR3 DNA is TGTGCCAGCAGTTTTCAACTCCAAATACACAATGAGCAGTTCTTC.

This clone came up many times. V gene TRBV5-1 combines with J gene TRBJ2-7; D may be TRBD1 (6 bases). Trimming pared 4 bases from V and 1 base from J, leaving 12 bases between. CDR1 SGHRS and CDR2 YFSETQ come from the germline V gene. The CDR3 runs 14 residues. The DNA of the CDR3 is TGCGCCAGCAGCAGTTCAGGGGATTCCTACGAGCAGTACTTC. It translates to CASSSSGDSYEQYF.

This rearrangement joins TRBV28 to TRBJ2-3, with D tentatively TRBD1 (5 bases). V shed 6 bases and J shed 0 bases, with 13 bases lying between them. CDR3 size: 15 residues. CDR1 is MDHEN and CDR2 is SYDVKM in the germline V gene. CDR3 nucleotide sequence: TGTGCCAGCAGCGAACAGGCCCTTAGCACAGATACGCAGTATTTT. Amino acid sequence: CASSEQALSTDTQYF.

The chain employs TRBV4-2 and TRBJ2-2; 8 bases are shared with TRBD1. Trimming cost V 4 bases and J 7 bases; bases outside gene matches: 5. CDR3 length equals 14 residues. Germline V gives CDR1 LGHNA, CDR2 YNFKEQ. The CDR3 loop is CASSPQGAGGELFF. The CDR3 region has the DNA TGTGCCAGCAGCCCCCAGGGGGCCGGCGGGGAGCTGTTTTTT.

The chain joins TRBV19 to TRBJ2-7; 8 bases map to TRBD1. Germline V gene lookup returns CDR1 LNHDA and CDR2 SQIVND (reference sequence). Losses at the gene ends were 5 bases for V and 2 bases for J; bases not matched to a gene: 8. The CDR3 extends over 15 amino acids. As DNA, the CDR3 is TGTGCCAGTAGTTTCCCGGGACAGGCTACCTACGAGCAGTACTTC. This sequence encodes CASSFPGQATYEQYF.

V is TRBV28 and J is TRBJ1-1, with 7 bases matching TRBD1. The CDR3 loop spans 14 amino acids. The J segment lost 3 bases and the V segment lost 5 bases, leaving 6 bases of the junction unmatched. CDR1 and CDR2 from the germline V gene are MDHEN and SYDVKM. This CDR3 reads CASSTGQADTEAFF. In DNA, the CDR3 is TGTGCCAGCAGTACCGGACAGGCAGACACTGAAGCTTTCTTT. The complete variable domain, with remaining parts taken from reference TRBV28 and TRBJ1-1, reads DVKVTQSSRYLVKRTGEKVFLECVQDMDHENMFWYRQDPGLGLRLIYFSYDVKMKEKGDIPEGYSVSREKKERFSLILESASTNQTSMYLCASSTGQADTEAFFGQGTRLTVV.

This clone was counted a few times. V usage is TRBV2 and J usage is TRBJ1-1; a possible D gene is TRBD1 (6 bases). From germline, CDR1 is SNHLY and CDR2 FYNNEI. This CDR3 is built from 13 residues. Trimming removed 7 bases at V and 4 bases at J, with 13 bases between. CDR3 in amino acids: CASTFDRFTEAFF. CDR3 coding DNA: TGTGCCAGCACCTTTGACAGGTTCACTGAAGCTTTCTTT.

The gene calls are TRBV10-3 and TRBJ1-4; the match to TRBD1 covers 7 bases. V gave up 7 bases and J gave up 11 bases; unmatched junction bases: 10. The germline V gene encodes CDR1 ENHRY and CDR2 SYGVKD. CDR3 length: 13 amino acids. CDR3 sequence (DNA): TGTGCCATCACCAGAGACAGGGATGGGAAACTGTTTTTT. It yields the protein CAITRDRDGKLFF.

The chain is built from TRBV2 and TRBJ1-5; 7 nucleotides match TRBD1. Germline V gene lookup returns CDR1 SNHLY and CDR2 FYNNEI. Losses at the gene ends were 5 bases for V and 1 base for J; bases not matched to a gene: 5. The CDR3 covers 15 residues. The CDR3, as DNA: TGTGCCAGCAGTACCGACAGGGTGAGCAATCAGCCCCAGCATTTT. It translates to CASSTDRVSNQPQHF.

This chain joins TRBV30 and TRBJ2-3; D is undetermined. From germline, CDR1 is GTSNPN and CDR2 SVGIG (reference sequence). V shed 4 bases and J shed 2 bases, with 10 bases lying between them. The CDR3 is made up of 13 amino acids. The CDR3 DNA is TGTGCCTGGACAGCGCTCTTCACAGATACGCAGTATTTT. Its translation: CAWTALFTDTQYF.

The genes are TRBV9 and TRBJ2-7, with 10 nucleotides matching TRBD1. This CDR3 contains 16 residues. Germline CDR1 is SGDLS and CDR2 is YYNGEE. Losses at the gene ends were 3 bases for V and 2 bases for J; bases not matched to a gene: 8. CDR3 residues: CASSAGTGASTYEQYF. DNA of the CDR3: TGTGCCAGCAGCGCCGGGACAGGGGCCTCGACCTACGAGCAGTACTTC.

A note on this clone: One end of the junction fails to match germline, which may point to a read error. The chain's CDR3 is CASSQNRLRSYGQYF. DNA of the CDR3: TGCGCCAGCAGCCAAAATAGACTCCGATCCTACGGGCAGTACTTC. The chain combines TRBV4-1 with TRBJ2-7, with D uncertain. Germline V CDR1 and CDR2: MGHRA, YSYEKL. CDR3 size: 15 residues.

This clone has more than one count but fewer than ten. The chain uses TRBV6-5 and TRBJ2-7; weak D call: TRBD1 (5 bases). The V end was cut by 2 bases, the J end by 4 bases, with 12 bases between. CDR1 is MNHEY, CDR2 SVGAGI, per germline. There are 14 residues in the CDR3. CDR3 loop: CASSYGATKYEQYF. As DNA, the CDR3 is TGTGCCAGCAGTTACGGGGCTACCAAATACGAGCAGTACTTC.